This T cell receptor (beta chain) was identified during a study of OX40 agonist ivuxolimab in advanced cancers. TCRdb's copy holds only in-frame clones and misses some; the assay was immunoSEQ multiplex PCR. Here the sample spans more than 60,000 clones, roughly 94% being singletons. V trimming: 3 bases; J trimming: 5 bases; junction bases outside the gene matches: 5. CDR1 and CDR2 from the germline V gene are MDHEN and SYDVKM. CDR3 length equals 14 residues. The rearrangement joins TRBV28 to TRBJ2-7; 9 bases align to TRBD1. This specimen consisted of CD4+ or CD8+ T cells sorted from blood, obtained in a trial of the OX40 agonist ivuxolimab. The clonotype comes from an adult with an advanced solid tumor such as melanoma, head and neck, liver or kidney cancer. DNA of the CDR3: TGTGCCAGCAGTTTGGGACAGGGAGAGGACGAGCAGTACTTC. This sequence encodes CASSLGQGEDEQYF.